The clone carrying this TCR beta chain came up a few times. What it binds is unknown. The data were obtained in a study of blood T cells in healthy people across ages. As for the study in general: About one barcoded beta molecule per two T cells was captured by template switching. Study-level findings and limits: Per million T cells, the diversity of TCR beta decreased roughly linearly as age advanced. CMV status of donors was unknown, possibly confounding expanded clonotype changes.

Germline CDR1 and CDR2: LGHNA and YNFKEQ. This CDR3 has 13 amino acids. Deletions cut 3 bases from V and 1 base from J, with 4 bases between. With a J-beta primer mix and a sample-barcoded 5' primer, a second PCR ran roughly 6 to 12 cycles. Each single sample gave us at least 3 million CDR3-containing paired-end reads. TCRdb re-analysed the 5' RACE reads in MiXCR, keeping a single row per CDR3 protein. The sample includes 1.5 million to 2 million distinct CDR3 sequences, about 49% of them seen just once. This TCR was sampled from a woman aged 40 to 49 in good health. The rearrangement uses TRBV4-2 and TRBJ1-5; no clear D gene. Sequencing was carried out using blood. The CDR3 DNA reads TGTGCCAGCAGCCACGCCAGCAATCAGCCCCAGCATTTT. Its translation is CASSHASNQPQHF.